Below, 10 T cell receptor beta chains from the same sample are listed, as sequenced in a study of blood T cell repertoires in COVID-19. Only in-frame clones appear in the TCRdb table, and some are missing; sequencing was by immunoSEQ multiplex PCR. The sample lists about 70,000 clones; about nine tenths were seen once. Sequencing was carried out using peripheral blood. These receptors were obtained from a man over 45 with active COVID-19.

This chain joins TRBV9 and TRBJ2-1, with 8 nucleotides matching TRBD2. The length of the CDR3 is 16 residues. Germline V lookup: CDR1 SGDLS, CDR2 YYNGEE. V trimming: 0 bases; J trimming: 8 bases; junction bases outside the gene matches: 10. The CDR3 region is CASSVAPGGPGDEQFF. As DNA, the CDR3 is TGTGCCAGCAGCGTAGCTCCGGGAGGGCCCGGCGATGAGCAGTTCTTC.

CDR3 protein: CASSFDREDEQFF. Here the CDR3 DNA reads TGTGCCAGCAGTTTCGACAGGGAGGATGAGCAGTTCTTC. This rearrangement joins TRBV3-1 (or the pseudogene TRBV3-2) to TRBJ2-1, with D perhaps TRBD1 (7 bases). CDR1 is LGHDT and CDR2 is YNNKEL in the germline V gene (reference sequence). The V and J ends lost 6 bases and 8 bases respectively, with 14 bases between them. CDR3 length: 13 amino acids.

The chain employs TRBV30 and TRBJ2-7, with 8 positions matching TRBD2. This CDR3 spans 15 amino acids. Germline V CDR1 and CDR2: GTSNPN, SVGIG (reference sequence). The trim removed 4 bases at V and 1 base at J, leaving 9 bases unmatched. CDR3 loop: CAWNPTRGGSYEQYF. In DNA form, the CDR3 reads TGTGCCTGGAACCCTACCCGGGGGGGATCCTACGAGCAGTACTTC.

The J gene is TRBJ1-2, the V gene TRBV4-1, with 7 bases that match TRBD1. J was trimmed by 6 bases and V by 4 bases; bases with no gene match: 8. CDR1 and CDR2 from the germline V gene are MGHRA and YSYEKL. The CDR3 has 14 amino acids. The CDR3, as DNA: TGCGCCAGCAGCCGACACGACAGGGATGATGGCTACACCTTC. This codes for CASSRHDRDDGYTF.

The chain employs TRBV21-1 and TRBJ2-6; the table gives TRBD1 as D, unverified against the DNA. TRBV21-1 is an annotated pseudogene. This CDR3 region has 17 residues. The CDR3 DNA reads TGTGCCAGCAGCAAAGGACAGGGATTCTCTGGGGCCAACGTCCTGACTTTC. It yields the protein CASSKGQGFSGANVLTF.

This chain uses TRBV29-1 with TRBJ1-2; TRBD1 is a possible D gene (6 bases). Germline CDR1 and CDR2: SQVTM and ANQGSEA. The V gene lost 6 bases and the J gene lost 5 bases, with 16 bases spanning the gap. The CDR3 is 13 residues long. Here the CDR3 reads CSVTGQFSYGYTF. The CDR3, as DNA: TGCAGCGTGACTGGACAGTTTAGTTATGGCTACACCTTC.

The gene calls are TRBV12-3 or TRBV12-4 and TRBJ1-2; 9 bases map to TRBD1. V was pared by 6 bases and J by 9 bases, with 2 bases of the junction left unmatched. The CDR3 totals 11 residues. DNA for the CDR3: TGTGCCAGCAGAGACAGGGGGAGCTACACCTTC. Its translation is CASRDRGSYTF.

The chain carries TRBV6-2 or TRBV6-3 and TRBJ1-5; unclear D gene. Deletions cut 2 bases from V and 7 bases from J, with 18 bases between. Germline V gene data show CDR1 as MNHEY and CDR2 as SVGEGT. This CDR3 has 16 amino acids. CDR3 nucleotide sequence: TGTGCCAGCAGTTACGGAGGAATAGCAATCATCCAGCCCCAGCATTTT. Its translation: CASSYGGIAIIQPQHF.

The chain recombines TRBV9 with TRBJ2-1; TRBD2 matches at 9 bases. This CDR3 is built from 17 residues. CDR1 SGDLS and CDR2 YYNGEE come from the germline V gene. With 3 bases clipped from V and 7 bases from J, the junction kept 14 bases outside the gene matches. As DNA, the CDR3 is TGTGCCAGCAGCGGACGGCTTAGCGGGAGCCCCACAAATGAGCAGTTCTTC. Its translation: CASSGRLSGSPTNEQFF.

The chain carries TRBV7-9 and TRBJ2-3; no clear D gene. This CDR3 has 14 amino acids. CDR1 SEHNR and CDR2 FQNEAQ come from the germline V gene (reference sequence). V shed 5 bases and J shed 0 bases, with 9 bases lying between them. The CDR3 region has the DNA TGTGCCAGCAGCGTGAGATATAGCACAGATACGCAGTATTTT. Amino acid sequence: CASSVRYSTDTQYF.